This T cell receptor beta chain was recorded in a study of T cell responses to AZD1222 COVID-19 vaccine. The data were produced by immunoSEQ multiplex PCR, yet TCRdb's version contains in-frame clones alone and is incomplete. The table has around 100,000 clones, around 87% seen once; the top ten hold approximately 15%. The TCR sequence derives from an adult in good health. The sequencing here drew on peripheral blood, taken on day 0 of AZD1222 vaccination.

CDR3: CASSQVKGTGTYEQYF. For the CDR3, the DNA is TGTGCCAGCAGCCAGGTGAAGGGGACAGGTACCTACGAGCAGTACTTC. The V gene is TRBV3-1 (or the pseudogene TRBV3-2), the J gene TRBJ2-7; TRBD1 matches at 8 bases. CDR1 and CDR2 from the germline V gene are LGHDT and YNNKEL (reference sequence). V shed 3 bases, J shed 2 bases, and the junction held 9 bases outside the gene matches. The CDR3 sequence is 16 residues long.